A selection of T cell receptor beta chains follows, all from one sample in a study of response to subunit inactivated influenza vaccine. MiXCR was run by TCRdb on the RT-PCR reads, yielding one entry per CDR3 protein. The data show about 500,000 distinct CDR3 sequences, 15% to 20% seen once. The sequenced sample was CD4+ T cells sorted from PBMCs, obtained around 25 months after vaccination. Source of these receptors: a man aged 50 to 69 who received an inactivated influenza vaccine. The CDR3 runs from the conserved cysteine through the conserved F or W. A D gene is named only where the DNA matches it firmly. The size field is filled for only some rows; it gives once, few, many or a size class.

CDR3aa,CDR3nt,v_gene,d_gene,j_gene,abundance
CASSQDAGPNNEQFF,TGCGCCAGCAGCCAAGATGCGGGGCCCAACAATGAGCAGTTCTTC,TRBV4-3,-,TRBJ2-1,many
CASSQTGGGYEQYF,TGTGCCAGCAGCCAAACAGGGGGAGGATACGAGCAGTACTTC,TRBV4-2,TRBD1,TRBJ2-7,-
CASSFSNGRGTDTQYF,TGTGCCAGCAGCTTTTCAAACGGGAGGGGGACAGATACGCAGTATTTT,TRBV7-9,TRBD2,TRBJ2-3,few
CASSLSSRQGARFGYGYTF,TGTGCCAGCAGTTTATCATCTCGCCAGGGGGCGAGGTTTGGCTATGGCTACACCTTC,TRBV27,TRBD1,TRBJ1-2,many
CASSRTTDYNEQFF,TGCGCCAGCAGCAGAACGACGGATTACAATGAGCAGTTCTTC,TRBV5-1,-,TRBJ2-1,few
CASSPSRQGGEKLFF,TGTGCCAGCAGTCCCTCTCGACAGGGGGGAGAAAAACTGTTTTTT,TRBV6-1,TRBD1,TRBJ1-4,many
CAISESLSTNEKLFF,TGTGCCATCAGTGAGTCATTGAGCACTAATGAAAAACTGTTTTTT,TRBV10-3,-,TRBJ1-4,-
CASSSLRGPSGEQFF,TGTGCCAGCAGCTCACTACGAGGGCCCTCAGGTGAGCAGTTCTTC,TRBV7-9,-,TRBJ2-1,few
CSARDNGGRLSEQFF,TGCAGTGCTAGAGATAATGGAGGGAGGCTCAGTGAGCAGTTCTTC,TRBV20-1,-,TRBJ2-1,-
CASRLASWGLGDTQYF,TGTGCCAGCAGGCTAGCTAGTTGGGGCCTGGGAGATACGCAGTATTTT,TRBV27,-,TRBJ2-3,many
CATSRDPLYTGELFF,TGTGCCACCAGCAGAGATCCGCTGTACACCGGGGAGCTGTTTTTT,TRBV15,-,TRBJ2-2,few